This note documents a single TCR beta chain sequence. This CDR3 has 16 residues. Germline V gene lookup returns CDR1 MDHEN and CDR2 SYDVKM. V gave up 1 base and J gave up 2 bases, with 12 bases separating them. This sample is part of a study of T cell clones after liver transplantation. Sequencing was performed with immunoSEQ multiplex PCR; in TCRdb, only in-frame clones are kept and a portion is missing. Here the sample spans roughly 100,000 clones, around four fifths being singletons. The sequence was collected from a human patient who received a liver transplant. The graft donor may have given rise to some T cells. Sequenced material: CD4+ T cells from blood, taken around 4 years after liver transplant. The V gene is TRBV28, the J gene TRBJ1-3; unclear D gene. The CDR3 reads CASSLLGQAAGNTIYF. In DNA, the CDR3 is TGTGCCAGCAGTTTATTAGGGCAGGCGGCTGGAAACACCATATATTTT.